Each of the 8 T cell receptor beta chains below was sequenced from the same sample in a study of cytomegalovirus exposure and HLA in healthy donors. This PCR relied on a set of 60 Vbeta primers and 13 Jbeta primers. Clones were read by immunoSEQ multiplex PCR, and TCRdb kept only the in-frame ones, dropping some. The table shows more than 85,000 clones, with roughly three quarters occurring only once. The sequenced sample was PBMCs. Every receptor here comes from a man aged 30 to 39 in good health and CMV-seronegative.

CDR3 protein: CASSESSLYGYTF. As DNA, the CDR3 is TGTGCCAGCAGTGAATCAAGCCTATATGGCTACACCTTC. The V gene is TRBV25-1, the J gene TRBJ1-2, with D unresolved. Trimming left V 1 base short and J 5 bases short, with 8 bases between. This CDR3 is 13 amino acids long. CDR1 and CDR2 (germline): MGHDK, SYGVNS.

This sequence joins TRBV7-2 and TRBJ2-1; D unclear. Germline V gene data show CDR1 as SGHTA and CDR2 as FQGNSA. Trimming cost V 2 bases and J 7 bases, with 9 bases left between them. The CDR3 covers 13 residues. CDR3 DNA: TGTGCCAGCAGCTTACCCCCCGAGAATGAGCAGTTCTTC. It encodes CASSLPPENEQFF.

The V call is TRBV9, the J call TRBJ2-5; D might be TRBD1 (5 bases). CDR3 length equals 14 residues. Germline V gene lookup returns CDR1 SGDLS and CDR2 YYNGEE. Trimming pared 0 bases from V and 2 bases from J, leaving 8 bases between. CDR3 in amino acids: CASSVGGRQETQYF. The CDR3 nucleotides read TGTGCCAGCAGCGTAGGGGGCAGGCAAGAGACCCAGTACTTC.

The rearrangement joins TRBV7-6 to TRBJ2-5; unclear D gene. Trimming took off 1 base at V and 0 bases at J, with 6 bases between the two ends. Germline loops: CDR1 SGHVS, CDR2 FNYEAQ. The CDR3 extends over 14 amino acids. The CDR3 coding sequence is TGTGCCAGCAGCTTAGGTTCGTACCAAGAGACCCAGTACTTC. It codes for CASSLGSYQETQYF.

The V call is TRBV6-6, the J call TRBJ1-1; D not resolved. Deletions cut 0 bases from V and 5 bases from J, with 4 bases between. CDR1 and CDR2 (germline): MNHNY, SVGAGI (reference sequence). The CDR3 has 12 residues. CDR3 in amino acids: CASSYSNTEAFF. CDR3 nucleotide sequence: TGTGCCAGCAGTTACTCCAATACTGAAGCTTTCTTT.

The rearrangement links TRBV5-1 to TRBJ2-2; TRBD1 agrees at 9 bases. Germline V CDR1 and CDR2: SGHRS, YFSETQ. V dropped 4 bases and J dropped 8; count of bases not matched to a gene: 6. This CDR3 region has 14 residues. The CDR3 loop reads CASSRDRVTGELFF. The CDR3 DNA sequence: TGCGCCAGCAGCAGGGACAGGGTAACGGGGGAGCTGTTTTTT.

The chain uses TRBV6-5 and TRBJ2-7; the D is unclear. The V gene's germline CDR1 is MNHEY and CDR2 SVGAGI. There are 12 residues in the CDR3. With 3 bases removed from V and 6 bases from J, the gap between germline ends came to 9 bases. The CDR3 here is CASSYLDGEQYF. The CDR3 DNA reads TGTGCCAGCAGTTATCTAGATGGCGAGCAGTACTTC.

This clone was picked up a small number of times. CDR3 DNA sequence: TGCGCCAGCAGTCTAGCCCCTACGGGCACAGATACGCAGTATTTT. Translating it yields CASSLAPTGTDTQYF. This sequence joins TRBV5-1 and TRBJ2-3; weak D call: TRBD2 (5 bases). The V gene lost 5 bases and the J gene lost 1 base, with 14 bases spanning the gap. The CDR3 totals 15 residues. Germline V CDR1 and CDR2: SGHRS, YFSETQ.